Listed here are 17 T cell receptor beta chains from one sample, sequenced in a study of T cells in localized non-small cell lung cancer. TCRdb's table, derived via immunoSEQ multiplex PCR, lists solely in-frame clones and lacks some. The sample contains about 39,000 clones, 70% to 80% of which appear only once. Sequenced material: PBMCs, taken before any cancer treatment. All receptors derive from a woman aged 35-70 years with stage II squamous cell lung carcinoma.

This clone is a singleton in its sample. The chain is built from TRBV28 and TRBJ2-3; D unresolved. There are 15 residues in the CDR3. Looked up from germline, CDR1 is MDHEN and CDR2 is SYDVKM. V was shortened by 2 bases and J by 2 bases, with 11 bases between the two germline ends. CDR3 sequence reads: CASSLEADFTDTQYF. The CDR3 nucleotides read TGTGCCAGCAGTTTAGAGGCGGATTTCACAGATACGCAGTATTTT.

CDR3 nucleotides: TGCGCCAGCAGCCCCCGCGGGGGGCCCACTACCTCTGGGGCCAACGTCCTGACTTTC. Protein sequence: CASSPRGGPTTSGANVLTF. V gene TRBV5-1 combines with J gene TRBJ2-6, with 8 bases matching TRBD2. V shed 4 bases, J shed 0 bases, and the junction held 12 bases outside the gene matches. The V gene's germline CDR1 is SGHRS and CDR2 YFSETQ. The CDR3 has 19 residues.

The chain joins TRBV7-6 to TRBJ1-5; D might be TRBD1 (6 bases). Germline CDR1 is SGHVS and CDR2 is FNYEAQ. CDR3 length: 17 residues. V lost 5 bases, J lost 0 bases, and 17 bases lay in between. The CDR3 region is CASSPMTGENSNQPQHF. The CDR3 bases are TGTGCCAGCAGCCCGATGACAGGAGAGAATAGCAATCAGCCCCAGCATTTT.

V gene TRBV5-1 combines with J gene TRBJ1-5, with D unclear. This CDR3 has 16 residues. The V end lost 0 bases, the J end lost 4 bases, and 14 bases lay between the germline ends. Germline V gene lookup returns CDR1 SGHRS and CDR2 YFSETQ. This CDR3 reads CASSLAAGPNNQPQHF. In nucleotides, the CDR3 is TGCGCCAGCAGCTTGGCCGCAGGCCCGAATAATCAGCCCCAGCATTTT.

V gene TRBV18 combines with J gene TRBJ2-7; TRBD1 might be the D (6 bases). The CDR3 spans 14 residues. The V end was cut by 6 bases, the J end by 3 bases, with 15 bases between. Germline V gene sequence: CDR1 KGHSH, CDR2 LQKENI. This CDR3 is CASSRDKGDYEQYV. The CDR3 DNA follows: TGTGCCAGCTCCCGGGACAAGGGGGACTACGAGCAGTACGTC.

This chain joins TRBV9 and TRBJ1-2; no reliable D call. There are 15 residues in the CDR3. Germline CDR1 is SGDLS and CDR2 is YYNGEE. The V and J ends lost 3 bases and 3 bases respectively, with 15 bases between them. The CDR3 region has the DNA TGTGCCAGCAGCGCCACAGATTGGGTGGACTATGGCTACACCTTC. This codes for CASSATDWVDYGYTF.

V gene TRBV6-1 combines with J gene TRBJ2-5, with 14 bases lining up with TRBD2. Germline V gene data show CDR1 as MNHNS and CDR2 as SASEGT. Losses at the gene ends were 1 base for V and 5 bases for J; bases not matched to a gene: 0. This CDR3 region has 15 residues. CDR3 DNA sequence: TGTGCCAGCAGTGAAGGGACTAGCGGGGGGGAGACCCAGTACTTC. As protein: CASSEGTSGGETQYF.

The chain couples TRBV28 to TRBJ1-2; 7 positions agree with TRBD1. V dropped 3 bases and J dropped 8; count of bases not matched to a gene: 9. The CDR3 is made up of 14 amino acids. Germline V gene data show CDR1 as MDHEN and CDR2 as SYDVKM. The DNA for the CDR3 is TGTGCCAGCAGTTTCCAAGACAGGGACCAAGGCTACACCTTC. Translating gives CASSFQDRDQGYTF.

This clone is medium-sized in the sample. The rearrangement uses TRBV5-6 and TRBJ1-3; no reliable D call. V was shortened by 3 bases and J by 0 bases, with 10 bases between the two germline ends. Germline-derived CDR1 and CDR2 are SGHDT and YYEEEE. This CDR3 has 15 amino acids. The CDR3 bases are TGTGCCAGCAGCTCTACTACTAGCTCTGGAAACACCATATATTTT. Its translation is CASSSTTSSGNTIYF.

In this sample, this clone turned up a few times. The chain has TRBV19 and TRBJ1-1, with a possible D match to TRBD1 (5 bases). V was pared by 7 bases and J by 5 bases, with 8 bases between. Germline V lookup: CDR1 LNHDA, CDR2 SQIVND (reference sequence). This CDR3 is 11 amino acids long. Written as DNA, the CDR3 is TGTGCCAGTATAGGGGTTACTGAAGCTTTCTTT. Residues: CASIGVTEAFF.

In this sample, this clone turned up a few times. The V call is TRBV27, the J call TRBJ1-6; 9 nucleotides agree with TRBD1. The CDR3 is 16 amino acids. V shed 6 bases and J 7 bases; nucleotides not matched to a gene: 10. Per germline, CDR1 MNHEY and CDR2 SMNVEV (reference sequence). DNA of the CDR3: TGTGCCAGCAGCCCCTGGGGGGGGACAGGGAATTCACCCCTCCACTTT. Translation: CASSPWGGTGNSPLHF.

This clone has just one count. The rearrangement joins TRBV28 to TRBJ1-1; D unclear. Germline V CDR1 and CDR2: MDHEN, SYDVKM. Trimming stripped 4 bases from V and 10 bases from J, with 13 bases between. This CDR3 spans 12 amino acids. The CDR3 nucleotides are TGTGCCAGCAGTTCGGCAGGTTGGAGAGCTTTCTTT. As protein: CASSSAGWRAFF.

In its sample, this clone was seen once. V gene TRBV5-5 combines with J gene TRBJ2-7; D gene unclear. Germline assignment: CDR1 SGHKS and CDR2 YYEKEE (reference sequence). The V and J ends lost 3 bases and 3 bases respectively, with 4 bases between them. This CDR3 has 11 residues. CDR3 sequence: CASSSNYEQYV. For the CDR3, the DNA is TGTGCCAGCAGCTCGAACTACGAGCAGTACGTC.

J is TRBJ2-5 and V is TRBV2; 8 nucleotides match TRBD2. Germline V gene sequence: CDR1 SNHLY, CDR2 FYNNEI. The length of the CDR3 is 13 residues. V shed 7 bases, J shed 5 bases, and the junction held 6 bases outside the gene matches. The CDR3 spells CASKRGPSETQYF. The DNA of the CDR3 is TGTGCCAGCAAGCGGGGGCCCTCGGAGACCCAGTACTTC.

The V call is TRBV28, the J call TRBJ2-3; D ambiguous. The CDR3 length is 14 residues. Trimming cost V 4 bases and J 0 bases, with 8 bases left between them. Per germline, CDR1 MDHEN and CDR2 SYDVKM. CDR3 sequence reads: CASSYEDSTDTQYF. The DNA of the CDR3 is TGTGCCAGCAGTTACGAGGATAGCACAGATACGCAGTATTTT.

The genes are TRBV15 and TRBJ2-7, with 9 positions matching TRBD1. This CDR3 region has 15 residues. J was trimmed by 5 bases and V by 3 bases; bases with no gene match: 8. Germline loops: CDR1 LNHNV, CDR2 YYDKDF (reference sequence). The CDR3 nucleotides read TGTGCCACCAGCAGGGGAGGACAGGGGCCCCACGAGCAGTACTTC. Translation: CATSRGGQGPHEQYF.

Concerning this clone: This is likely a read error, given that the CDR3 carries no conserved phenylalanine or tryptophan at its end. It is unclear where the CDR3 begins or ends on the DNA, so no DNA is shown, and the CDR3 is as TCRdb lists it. CDR3 loop: CASRLAPGQGALE. The chain recombines TRBV12-2 with TRBJ2-7; TRBD1 is taken as the D call from the table, unchecked against the DNA. TRBV12-2 is designated a pseudogene. The CDR3 region is 13 residues in length, termini included.